This T cell receptor beta chain appears in the sequencing data of a study of blood T cell repertoires in COVID-19. After removal of 1 base from V and 8 bases from J, the junction contained 4 bases not matched to a gene. Per the germline V gene, CDR1 is SGHTA and CDR2 is FQGNSA. This CDR3 spans 13 amino acids. The data were produced by immunoSEQ multiplex PCR, yet TCRdb's version contains in-frame clones alone and is incomplete. The sample lists under 250,000 clones; roughly 80% were seen once. Cohorts were assigned according to the clinical history that participants reported. All recovered Cohort 3 donors got two negative PCRs, got clearance, or saw symptom resolution.

What was sequenced was PBMCs or T cells enriched from blood (not recorded which). The chain is built from TRBV7-2 and TRBJ1-2; the match to TRBD1 covers 7 bases. This sequence was found in a man aged 55-75 years who had recovered from COVID-19. CDR3 sequence: CASSLGTGVGYTF. In nucleotides, the CDR3 is TGTGCCAGCAGCTTAGGGACAGGAGTAGGCTACACCTTC.